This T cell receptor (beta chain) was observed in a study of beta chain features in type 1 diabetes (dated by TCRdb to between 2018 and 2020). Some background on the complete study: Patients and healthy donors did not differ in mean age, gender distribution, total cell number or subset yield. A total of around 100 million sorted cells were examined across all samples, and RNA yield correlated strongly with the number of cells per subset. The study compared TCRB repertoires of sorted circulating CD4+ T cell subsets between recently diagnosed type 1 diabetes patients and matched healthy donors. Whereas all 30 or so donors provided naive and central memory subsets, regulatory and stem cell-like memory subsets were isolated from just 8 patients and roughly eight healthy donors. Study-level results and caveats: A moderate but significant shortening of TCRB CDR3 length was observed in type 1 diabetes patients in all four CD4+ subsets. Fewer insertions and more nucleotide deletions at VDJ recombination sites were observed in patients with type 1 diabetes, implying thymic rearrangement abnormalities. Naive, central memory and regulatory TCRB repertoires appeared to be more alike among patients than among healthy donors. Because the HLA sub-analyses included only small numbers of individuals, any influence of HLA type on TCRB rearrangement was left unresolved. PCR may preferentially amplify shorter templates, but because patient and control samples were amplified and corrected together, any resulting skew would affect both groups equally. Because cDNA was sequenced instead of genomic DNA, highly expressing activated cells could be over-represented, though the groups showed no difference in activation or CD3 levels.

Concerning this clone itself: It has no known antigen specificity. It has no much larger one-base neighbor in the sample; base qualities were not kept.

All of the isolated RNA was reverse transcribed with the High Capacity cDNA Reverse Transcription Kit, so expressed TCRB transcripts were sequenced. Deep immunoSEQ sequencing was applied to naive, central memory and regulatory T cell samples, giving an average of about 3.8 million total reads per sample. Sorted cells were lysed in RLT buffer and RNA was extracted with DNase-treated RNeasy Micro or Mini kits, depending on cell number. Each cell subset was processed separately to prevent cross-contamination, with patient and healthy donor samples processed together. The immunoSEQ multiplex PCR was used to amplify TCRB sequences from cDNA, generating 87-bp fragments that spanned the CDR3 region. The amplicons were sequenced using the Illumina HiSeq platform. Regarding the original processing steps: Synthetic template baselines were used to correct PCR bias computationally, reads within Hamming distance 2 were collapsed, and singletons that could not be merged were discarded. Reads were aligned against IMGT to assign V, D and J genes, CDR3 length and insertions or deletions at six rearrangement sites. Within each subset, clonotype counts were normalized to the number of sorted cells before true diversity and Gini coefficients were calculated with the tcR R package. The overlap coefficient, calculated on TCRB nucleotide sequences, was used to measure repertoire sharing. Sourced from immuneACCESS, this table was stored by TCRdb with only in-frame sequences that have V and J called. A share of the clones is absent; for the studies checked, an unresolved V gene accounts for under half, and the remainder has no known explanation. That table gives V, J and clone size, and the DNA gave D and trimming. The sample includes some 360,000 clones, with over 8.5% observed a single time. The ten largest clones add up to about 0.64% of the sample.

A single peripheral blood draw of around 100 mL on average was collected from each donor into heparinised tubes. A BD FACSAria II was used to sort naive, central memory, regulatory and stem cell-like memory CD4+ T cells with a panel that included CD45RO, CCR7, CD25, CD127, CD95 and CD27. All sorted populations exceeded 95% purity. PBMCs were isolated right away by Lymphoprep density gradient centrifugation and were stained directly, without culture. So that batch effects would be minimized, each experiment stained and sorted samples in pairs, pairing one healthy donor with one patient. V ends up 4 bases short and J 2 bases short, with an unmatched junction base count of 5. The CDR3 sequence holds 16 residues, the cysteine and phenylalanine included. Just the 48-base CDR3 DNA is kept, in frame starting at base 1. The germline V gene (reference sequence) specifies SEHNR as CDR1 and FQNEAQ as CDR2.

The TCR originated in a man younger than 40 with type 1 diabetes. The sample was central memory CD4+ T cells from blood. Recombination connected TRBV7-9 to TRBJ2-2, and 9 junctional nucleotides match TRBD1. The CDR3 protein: CASSSRTGVNTGELFF. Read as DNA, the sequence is TGTGCCAGCAGCTCCCGGACAGGGGTAAACACCGGGGAGCTGTTTTTT.